This T cell receptor beta chain derives from a study of control samples from healthy donors and cancer patients. Measured with immunoSEQ multiplex PCR; TCRdb has only the in-frame clones, and not every one. The top ten hold over 6.5% of the sample, which has under 110,000 clones, around 89% seen once. The source is a man aged 30-40 years in good health. Sequencing used blood.

CDR3 nucleotide sequence: TGTGCCACCAGCAGAGATGGTAGGAGAATCTACAATGAGCAGTTCTTC. Protein product: CATSRDGRRIYNEQFF. V is TRBV15 and J is TRBJ2-1, with no clear D. The germline V gene encodes CDR1 LNHNV and CDR2 YYDKDF (reference sequence). V was trimmed by 0 bases and J by 3 bases, leaving 12 bases between them. The CDR3 totals 16 residues.